These 28 T cell receptor beta chains originate from one sample sequenced in a study of CD8+CD57+ T cells in acquired aplastic anemia. According to the study, genomic DNA was the template for TCR beta VDJ and CDR3 profiling. TCRdb re-derived calls from the reads in MiXCR, one entry per CDR3 protein. This table holds approximately 65,000 distinct CDR3 sequences, roughly 58% found once. The specimen was sorted CD4+, CD8+, or CD8+CD57+ T cells (not recorded which) from PBMCs. The receptors originated from a human donor in good health, serving as a control.

This clonotype was counted ten times or more. The chain recombines TRBV4-1 with TRBJ2-2, with TRBD2 matching 9 bases. This CDR3 contains 15 residues. Germline V gene lookup returns CDR1 MGHRA and CDR2 YSYEKL. V trimming: 5 bases; J trimming: 4 bases; junction bases outside the gene matches: 5. This chain's CDR3 is CASSEAGGFTGELFF. CDR3 DNA sequence: TGCGCCAGCAGCGAAGCGGGAGGTTTCACCGGGGAGCTGTTTTTT.

The chain recombines TRBV7-9 with TRBJ2-5; TRBD1 agrees at 8 bases. V was clipped by 5 bases and J by 1 base; unmatched bases: 3. Germline loops: CDR1 SEHNR, CDR2 FQNEAQ (reference sequence). This CDR3 has 14 amino acids. DNA for the CDR3: TGTGCCAGCAGCCCGGGGACAGGCCAAGAGACCCAGTACTTC. Translation gives CASSPGTGQETQYF.

The CDR3 sequence is CSVVQGAYEQYF. In nucleotides, the CDR3 is TGCAGCGTCGTACAGGGGGCTTACGAGCAGTACTTC. The V and J genes are TRBV29-1 and TRBJ2-7; 9 bases match TRBD1. V lost 6 bases to trimming and J lost 4 bases; unmatched junction nucleotides: 4. There are 12 residues in the CDR3. Germline V CDR1 and CDR2: SQVTM, ANQGSEA.

For this clonotype: A junction end diverges from the germline sequence, so it may reflect a read error. The chain recombines TRBV7-9 with TRBJ1-2; D is possibly TRBD1 (5 bases). From germline, CDR1 is SEHNR and CDR2 FQNEAQ (reference sequence). The CDR3 has 15 amino acids. Here the CDR3 reads CASSLWSGTNYSYTF. The CDR3 DNA follows: TGTGCCAGCAGCTTGTGGTCAGGGACTAACTATAGCTACACCTTC.

The chain employs TRBV20-1 and TRBJ1-2, with 7 nucleotides matching TRBD1. The CDR3 has 13 amino acids. Germline values: CDR1 DFQATT, CDR2 SNEGSKA (reference sequence). V shed 6 bases, J shed 6 bases, and the junction held 10 bases outside the gene matches. CDR3 protein: CSARIRGRNGYTF. The CDR3 DNA reads as TGCAGTGCCCGAATTAGGGGGCGAAATGGCTACACCTTC.

This clonotype was found many times. V usage is TRBV9 and J usage is TRBJ2-5; TRBD2 aligns across 9 bases. The CDR3 length is 17 residues. Trimming cost V 2 bases and J 1 base; bases outside gene matches: 9. Germline V gene data show CDR1 as SGDLS and CDR2 as YYNGEE. The CDR3 bases are TGTGCCAGCAGCGTCGGGTTAGCGGGAGCCTTCCAAGAGACCCAGTACTTC. Protein sequence: CASSVGLAGAFQETQYF.

J is TRBJ1-1 and V is TRBV11-1; 7 nucleotides match TRBD1. Germline values: CDR1 SGHAT, CDR2 FQDESV (reference sequence). V dropped 5 bases and J dropped 6; count of bases not matched to a gene: 3. The CDR3 length is 12 residues. This CDR3 is CASSTGEAEAFF. The CDR3 bases are TGTGCCAGCAGCACAGGGGAGGCTGAAGCTTTCTTT.

The chain combines TRBV6-1 with TRBJ2-7; 8 bases agree with TRBD1. Germline loops: CDR1 MNHNS, CDR2 SASEGT. With V trimmed by 6 bases and J by 7 bases, 2 bases remained unmatched. The length of the CDR3 is 11 residues. CDR3 coding DNA: TGTGCCAGCAGAGGGACAGGAGAGCAGTACTTC. It encodes CASRGTGEQYF.

CDR3 nucleotide sequence: TGCAGTTTTACTAGCGGAGGCTACAATGAGCAGTTCTTC. It encodes CSFTSGGYNEQFF. V usage is TRBV20-1 and J usage is TRBJ2-1; 8 positions agree with TRBD2. Germline V gene data show CDR1 as DFQATT and CDR2 as SNEGSKA (reference sequence). Germline trimming cut 8 bases from V and 3 bases from J; bases unmatched to any gene: 6. The CDR3 has 13 residues.

This clonotype was detected many times. The V call is TRBV27, the J call TRBJ1-2, with 9 bases aligning to TRBD1. V dropped 5 bases and J dropped 6; count of bases not matched to a gene: 4. Germline CDR1 and CDR2: MNHEY and SMNVEV (reference sequence). This CDR3 has 13 amino acids. In DNA, the CDR3 is TGTGCCAGCAGTCCGGGGACAGGGCATGGCTACACCTTC. This encodes CASSPGTGHGYTF.

This clonotype was seen ten or more times. The CDR3 sequence: CASSLTGDANTEAFF. CDR3 bases: TGTGCCAGCAGCTTGACAGGGGACGCGAACACTGAAGCTTTCTTT. The genes are TRBV5-4 and TRBJ1-1; TRBD1 matches at 7 bases. CDR3 length equals 15 residues. In germline, CDR1 is SGHNT, CDR2 YYREEE (reference sequence). V lost 1 base to trimming and J lost 1 base; unmatched junction nucleotides: 4.

CDR3: CASSMMAGRGGYTF. The DNA of the CDR3 is TGTGCCAGTAGTATGATGGCAGGCCGAGGAGGCTACACCTTC. The chain joins TRBV19 to TRBJ1-2; D unclear. Germline V CDR1 and CDR2: LNHDA, SQIVND (reference sequence). The CDR3 is 14 residues long. Trimming removed 3 bases at V and 8 bases at J, with 16 bases between. The full variable domain, completed using reference TRBV19 and TRBJ1-2, is DGGITQSPKYLFRKEGQNVTLSCEQNLNHDAMYWYRQDPGQGLRLIYYSQIVNDFQKGDIAEGYSVSREKKESFPLTVTSAQKNPTAFYLCASSMMAGRGGYTFGSGTRLTVV.

This clonotype came up many times. The V call is TRBV5-4, the J call TRBJ2-7; no reliable D call. The germline V and J ends were trimmed by 1 base and 3 bases, with 8 bases remaining between them. The CDR3 totals 13 residues. Germline values: CDR1 SGHNT, CDR2 YYREEE (reference sequence). The DNA for the CDR3 is TGTGCCAGCAGCTTGAAGGGCGGCTACGAGCAGTACTTC. Protein: CASSLKGGYEQYF.

As to this clonotype: One end of the junction varies from germline; a read error may be responsible. The CDR3 region has the DNA TGTGCCACCAGCGTTAAAGCGGGAGGGTACACAGATGCGCAGTATTTT. Its translation: CATSVKAGGYTDAQYF. J is TRBJ2-3 and V is TRBV15, with 10 bases aligning to TRBD2. Per the germline V gene, CDR1 is LNHNV and CDR2 is YYDKDF (reference sequence). This CDR3 comprises 16 residues.

This clonotype was seen more than once but under ten times. V gene TRBV15 combines with J gene TRBJ2-7, with 7 bases that match TRBD2. The ends lost 6 bases at V and 2 bases at J; junction bases unmatched: 4. CDR3 length equals 13 residues. The germline V gene has CDR1 LNHNV and CDR2 YYDKDF (reference sequence). This CDR3 is CATRASGTYEQYF. CDR3 DNA: TGTGCCACCAGGGCTAGCGGAACCTACGAGCAGTACTTC. The variable domain in full, with the rest retrieved from reference TRBV15 and TRBJ2-7, is DAMVIQNPRYQVTQFGKPVTLSCSQTLNHNVMYWYQQKSSQAPKLLFHYYDKDFNNEADTPDNFQSRRPNTSFCFLDIRSPGLGDTAMYLCATRASGTYEQYFGPGTRLTVT.

This clonotype came up a few times. The V and J genes are TRBV29-1 and TRBJ2-7; D possibly uses TRBD1 or TRBD2 (5 bases each). V shed 7 bases and J shed 0 bases, with 13 bases lying between them. Germline V gene lookup returns CDR1 SQVTM and CDR2 ANQGSEA. The CDR3 spans 13 residues. This chain's CDR3 is CSAADGASYEQYF. As DNA, the CDR3 is TGCAGCGCCGCGGACGGGGCCTCCTACGAGCAGTACTTC.

As concerns this clonotype: Relative to the germline gene, one junction end is altered; a read error may explain this. The chain has TRBV5-1 and TRBJ1-6; D remains unclear. The CDR3 is 13 amino acids. CDR1 is SGHRS, CDR2 YFSETQ, per germline. This chain's CDR3 is CTSSVRETSPLHF. The DNA of the CDR3 is TGCACCAGCAGCGTACGGGAAACCTCACCCCTCCACTTT.

About this clonotype: A read error may produce the germline difference seen at one junction end. This sequence joins TRBV15 and TRBJ2-7, with no clear D. In germline, CDR1 is LNHNV, CDR2 YYDKDF (reference sequence). The CDR3 has 12 residues. The CDR3 loop reads CATGRSSYEQYF. The CDR3 DNA sequence: TGTGCCACCGGCAGAAGCTCCTACGAGCAGTACTTC. The whole variable domain, remainder taken from reference TRBV15 and TRBJ2-7, is DAMVIQNPRYQVTQFGKPVTLSCSQTLNHNVMYWYQQKSSQAPKLLFHYYDKDFNNEADTPDNFQSRRPNTSFCFLDIRSPGLGDTAMYLCATGRSSYEQYFGPGTRLTVT.

Relative to its sample, this clonotype is medium-sized. V gene TRBV19 combines with J gene TRBJ1-5, with a weak D call TRBD1 (5 bases). CDR3 length: 15 residues. Trimming removed 3 bases from V and 0 bases from J, with 9 bases in between. The V gene's germline CDR1 is LNHDA and CDR2 SQIVND (reference sequence). In nucleotides, the CDR3 is TGTGCCAGTAGTATGGGCCAGGGTAGCAATCAGCCCCAGCATTTT. Translation gives CASSMGQGSNQPQHF.

The CDR3 sequence: CATSDFGTGLYGYTF. CDR3 nucleotides: TGTGCCACCAGTGATTTTGGGACAGGGTTATATGGCTACACCTTC. J is TRBJ1-2 and V is TRBV24-1; 9 bases are a match to TRBD1. The ends lost 1 base at V and 5 bases at J; junction bases unmatched: 4. Germline loops: CDR1 KGHDR, CDR2 SFDVKD. This CDR3 has 15 amino acids.

By sample share, this clonotype is medium-sized. V usage is TRBV25-1 and J usage is TRBJ1-1, with 9 bases aligning to TRBD1. The ends lost 4 bases at V and 6 bases at J; junction bases unmatched: 3. Germline lookup yields CDR1 MGHDK and CDR2 SYGVNS. This CDR3 region has 13 residues. DNA for the CDR3: TGTGCCAGCAGTGCACAGGGGGCCTCTGAAGCTTTCTTT. It encodes CASSAQGASEAFF.

This clonotype showed up many times. The chain employs TRBV4-1 and TRBJ2-5; no reliable D call. CDR1 is MGHRA, CDR2 YSYEKL, per germline. This CDR3 is 14 amino acids long. Trimming pared 0 bases from V and 4 bases from J, leaving 9 bases between. CDR3 DNA: TGCGCCAGCAGCCAAGATTGGACCCTAGAGACCCAGTACTTC. As protein: CASSQDWTLETQYF.

Concerning this clonotype itself: Germline is not matched at one junction end, which may reflect a read error. CDR3: CASSQDGDGYTF. For the CDR3, the DNA is TGCGCCAGCAGCCAAGATGGGGATGGCTACACCTTC. The chain recombines TRBV7-9 with TRBJ1-2; D gene uncertain. Germline CDR1 is SEHNR and CDR2 is FQNEAQ (reference sequence). The CDR3 is 12 residues long.

This chain joins TRBV6-5 and TRBJ1-2; 7 nucleotides align to TRBD1. This CDR3 is built from 14 residues. With V trimmed by 4 bases and J by 5 bases, 7 bases remained unmatched. Looked up from germline, CDR1 is MNHEY and CDR2 is SVGAGI. The CDR3 DNA reads TGTGCCAGCAGTTTCAGGACAGGCCAATATGGCTACACCTTC. It codes for CASSFRTGQYGYTF.

This clonotype is labeled medium-sized. The rearrangement links TRBV24-1 to TRBJ2-3, with 14 nucleotides matching TRBD2. The junction had 4 bases not matched to a gene; V was cut back by 4 bases and J by 2 bases. Germline V gene sequence: CDR1 KGHDR, CDR2 SFDVKD. The CDR3 extends over 17 amino acids. The CDR3 protein is CATSDRTSGRNTDTQYF. The CDR3, as DNA: TGTGCCACCAGTGACCGGACTAGCGGGAGGAACACAGATACGCAGTATTTT.

This clonotype was seen ten or more times. The rearrangement joins TRBV9 to TRBJ1-2, with a tentative D call TRBD1 (5 bases). The V and J ends lost 5 bases and 2 bases respectively, with 13 bases between them. The V gene's germline CDR1 is SGDLS and CDR2 YYNGEE. This CDR3 has 14 amino acids. The CDR3 DNA sequence: TGTGCCAGCAGGGCCCCAGACAGAAACTATGGCTACACCTTC. This gives the protein CASRAPDRNYGYTF.

Comment on this clonotype: Germline and junction disagree at one end, which may indicate a read error. J is TRBJ1-2 and V is TRBV10-2, with D unclear. The CDR3 contains 13 residues. Germline CDR1 WSHSY, CDR2 SAAADI. In DNA form, the CDR3 reads TGCGCCAGCAGTGAGTTTTCCGGGGATGGCTACGCCTTC. Protein: CASSEFSGDGYAF.

Concerning this clonotype itself: Since a much larger clone is just one base distant, this may be a read error. This chain links TRBV29-1 with TRBJ2-2; possibly TRBD2 for D (6 bases). Germline V gene data show CDR1 as SQVTM and CDR2 as ANQGSEA. The CDR3 has 15 amino acids. This CDR3 is CSVEVAGRNTGGLFF. The CDR3 DNA sequence: TGCAGCGTTGAAGTAGCCGGGCGGAACACCGGGGGGCTGTTTTTT.